The rows below give T cell receptor beta chains drawn from one sample of a study of shared clonotypes between healthy human individuals. The data were produced by immunoSEQ multiplex PCR, yet TCRdb's version contains in-frame clones alone and is incomplete. The table lists millions of clones, around 94% of them singletons. Source material: naive CD4+ T cells sorted from blood. These receptors came from a young man in good health. The conserved cysteine and the conserved F or W are not part of the CDR3 here. Each record gives: V gene, J gene, CDR3 protein.

TRBV28	TRBJ2-1	AIHGAGAYNEQF
TRBV19	TRBJ2-5	ASSPVGGAETQY
TRBV7-6	TRBJ1-4	ASSAEGEKLF
TRBV2	TRBJ1-6	ASKGDLNSPLH
TRBV7-2	TRBJ1-4	ASSLTGSEKLF
TRBV5-4	TRBJ1-2	ASRDQGGYGYT
TRBV4-3	TRBJ1-2	ASSQDLPLAGADMNYGYT
TRBV19	TRBJ2-7	ASRLAGTYEQY
TRBV4-1	TRBJ2-2	ASSQESWVSNTGELF
TRBV4-1	TRBJ2-2	ASSRTSGGYTGELF
TRBV5-4	TRBJ2-3	ASSHSGGATDTQY
TRBV19	TRBJ2-2	ASSILGLGTGELF
TRBV5-1	TRBJ2-7	ASSLDSAWEQY
TRBV6-5	TRBJ1-4	ASSWTGTNEKLF
TRBV29-1	TRBJ2-3	SAGDQLSDTQY
TRBV5-1	TRBJ2-7	ASMPFGQGNYYEQY
TRBV21-1	TRBJ2-7	ASRGYEQY
TRBV19	TRBJ1-5	ASGGTSNQPQH
TRBV19	TRBJ1-5	ASSTDRPNQPQH
TRBV9	TRBJ1-1	ASSVAPASGTEAF
TRBV9	TRBJ2-5	ASSVVGGASETQY
TRBV28	TRBJ1-6	ASRSEPGQGAAPLH
TRBV2	TRBJ2-1	ASTVEGGGYNEQF
TRBV30	TRBJ2-7	AWSVKQDYSYEQY
TRBV18	TRBJ2-7	ASSPTGLDYEQY
TRBV15	TRBJ1-2	ATSTRQSYGYT
TRBV29-1	TRBJ1-2	SVEGRADGYT
TRBV15	TRBJ2-3	ATRTGGTDTQY
TRBV7-2	TRBJ2-3	ASSLRTSFFTSSTDTQY
TRBV29-1	TRBJ2-7	SAAGTTMKGEQY
TRBV10-3	TRBJ2-7	ASSNLAGGRNEQY
TRBV10-3	TRBJ2-7	AISLMGQDYEQY
TRBV6-5	TRBJ2-2	AVGRGVGTGELF
TRBV28	TRBJ1-2	ASSLPWPGDYGYT
TRBV5-4	TRBJ2-7	ASSLSGTRYEQY
TRBV10-2	TRBJ1-2	ASSESVGHLNYGYT
TRBV9	TRBJ2-7	ASSPGATSGSTYEQY
TRBV15	TRBJ1-5	ATSREGQGGSQPQH
TRBV6-6	TRBJ1-2	ASSYSGYGYT
TRBV30	TRBJ1-6	AWTTGTNSPLH
TRBV5-1	TRBJ2-3	ASLPGAGSTDTQY
TRBV7-6	TRBJ2-3	ASSLASHLDTQY
TRBV9	TRBJ2-3	ASRSMTDTQY
TRBV5-1	TRBJ2-3	ASSRQREYADTQY
TRBV6-5	TRBJ2-1	ASRLAGVGEQF
TRBV5-1	TRBJ1-2	ASSPGTGEDGYT
TRBV15	TRBJ1-2	ATSRADSLYGYT
TRBV5-5	TRBJ2-1	ASSFGGHEQF
TRBV7-9	TRBJ1-4	ASSDRGANEKLF
TRBV18	TRBJ2-7	ASSPGSSYEQY
TRBV2	TRBJ1-5	ASGQGPGQPQH